This T cell receptor (beta chain) emerged from a study of blood T cell repertoires in COVID-19. At the level of the study: From the United States, Italy and Spain came samples of acute and convalescent COVID-19.

Authors' processing steps: Estimation of nucleated cell counts relied on the amplification of reference gene primers. Profiling relied on immunoSEQ multiplex PCR, and the TCRdb table lists in-frame clones only, not all of them. V, J and clone size are those of that table, while D and trimming were read from the DNA. Here the sample spans roughly 170,000 clones, 80% to 90% being singletons. The CDR3 totals 15 residues. Germline CDR1 reads SGDLS; CDR2 reads YYNGEE. The V segment lost 3 bases and the J segment 2 bases; nucleotides outside the gene matches: 4. Sample: peripheral blood. The TCR was taken from a man between 35 and 55 years old who had recovered from COVID-19. The chain has TRBV9 and TRBJ2-2; 7 nucleotides line up with TRBD1. In nucleotides, the CDR3 is TGTGCCAGCAGCGACAGGGGACCAAACACCGGGGAGCTGTTTTTT. Encoded protein: CASSDRGPNTGELFF.